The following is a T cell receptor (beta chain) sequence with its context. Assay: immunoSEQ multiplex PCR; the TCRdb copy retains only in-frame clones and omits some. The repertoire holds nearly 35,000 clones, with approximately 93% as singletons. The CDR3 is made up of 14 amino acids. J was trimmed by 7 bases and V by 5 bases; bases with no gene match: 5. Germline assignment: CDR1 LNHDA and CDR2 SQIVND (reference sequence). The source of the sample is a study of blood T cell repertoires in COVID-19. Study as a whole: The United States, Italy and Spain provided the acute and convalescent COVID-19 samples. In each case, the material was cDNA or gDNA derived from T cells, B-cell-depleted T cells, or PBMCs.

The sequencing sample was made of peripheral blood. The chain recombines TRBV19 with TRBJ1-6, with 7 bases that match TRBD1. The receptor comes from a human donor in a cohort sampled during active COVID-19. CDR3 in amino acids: CASSPGTENSPLHF. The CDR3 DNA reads TGTGCCAGTAGTCCCGGGACAGAAAATTCACCCCTCCACTTT. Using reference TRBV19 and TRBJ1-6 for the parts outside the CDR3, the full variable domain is DGGITQSPKYLFRKEGQNVTLSCEQNLNHDAMYWYRQDPGQGLRLIYYSQIVNDFQKGDIAEGYSVSREKKESFPLTVTSAQKNPTAFYLCASSPGTENSPLHFGNGTRLTVT.